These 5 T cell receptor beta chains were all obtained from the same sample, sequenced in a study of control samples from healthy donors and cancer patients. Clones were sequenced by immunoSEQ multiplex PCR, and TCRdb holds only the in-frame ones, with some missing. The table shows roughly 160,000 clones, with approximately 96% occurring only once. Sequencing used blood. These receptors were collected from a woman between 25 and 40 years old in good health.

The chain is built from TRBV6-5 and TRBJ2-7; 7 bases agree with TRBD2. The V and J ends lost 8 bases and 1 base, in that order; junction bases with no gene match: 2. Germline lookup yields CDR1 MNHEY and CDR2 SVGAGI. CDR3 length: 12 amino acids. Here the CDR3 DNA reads TGTGCCAGCGGGGGAGGGTCCTACGAGCAGTACTTC. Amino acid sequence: CASGGGSYEQYF.

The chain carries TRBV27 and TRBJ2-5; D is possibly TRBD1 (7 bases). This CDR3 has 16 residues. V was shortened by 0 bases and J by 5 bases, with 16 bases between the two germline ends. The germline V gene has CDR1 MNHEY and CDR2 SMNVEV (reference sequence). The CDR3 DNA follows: TGTGCCAGCAGTTTATCGACGGACAGGAGGGTGGAGACCCAGTACTTC. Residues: CASSLSTDRRVETQYF.

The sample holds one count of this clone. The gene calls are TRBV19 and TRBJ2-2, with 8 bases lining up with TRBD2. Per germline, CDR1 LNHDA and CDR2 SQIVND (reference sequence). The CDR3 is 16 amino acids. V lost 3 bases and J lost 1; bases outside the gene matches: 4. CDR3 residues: CASSISGGENTGELFF. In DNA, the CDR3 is TGTGCCAGTAGTATCTCCGGGGGGGAGAACACCGGGGAGCTGTTTTTT. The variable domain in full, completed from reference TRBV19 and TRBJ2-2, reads DGGITQSPKYLFRKEGQNVTLSCEQNLNHDAMYWYRQDPGQGLRLIYYSQIVNDFQKGDIAEGYSVSREKKESFPLTVTSAQKNPTAFYLCASSISGGENTGELFFGEGSRLTVL.

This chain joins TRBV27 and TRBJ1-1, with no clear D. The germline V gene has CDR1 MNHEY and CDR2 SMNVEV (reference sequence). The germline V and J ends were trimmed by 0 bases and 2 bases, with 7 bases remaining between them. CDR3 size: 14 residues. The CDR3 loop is CASSLSTFNTEAFF. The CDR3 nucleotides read TGTGCCAGCAGTTTATCGACCTTTAACACTGAAGCTTTCTTT.

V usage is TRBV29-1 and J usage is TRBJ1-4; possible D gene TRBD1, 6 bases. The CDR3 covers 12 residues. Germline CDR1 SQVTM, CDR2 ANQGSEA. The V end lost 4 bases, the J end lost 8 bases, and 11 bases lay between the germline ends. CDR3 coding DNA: TGCAGCGTTGGGAGAGGGGGGGAAAAACTGTTTTTT. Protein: CSVGRGGEKLFF.